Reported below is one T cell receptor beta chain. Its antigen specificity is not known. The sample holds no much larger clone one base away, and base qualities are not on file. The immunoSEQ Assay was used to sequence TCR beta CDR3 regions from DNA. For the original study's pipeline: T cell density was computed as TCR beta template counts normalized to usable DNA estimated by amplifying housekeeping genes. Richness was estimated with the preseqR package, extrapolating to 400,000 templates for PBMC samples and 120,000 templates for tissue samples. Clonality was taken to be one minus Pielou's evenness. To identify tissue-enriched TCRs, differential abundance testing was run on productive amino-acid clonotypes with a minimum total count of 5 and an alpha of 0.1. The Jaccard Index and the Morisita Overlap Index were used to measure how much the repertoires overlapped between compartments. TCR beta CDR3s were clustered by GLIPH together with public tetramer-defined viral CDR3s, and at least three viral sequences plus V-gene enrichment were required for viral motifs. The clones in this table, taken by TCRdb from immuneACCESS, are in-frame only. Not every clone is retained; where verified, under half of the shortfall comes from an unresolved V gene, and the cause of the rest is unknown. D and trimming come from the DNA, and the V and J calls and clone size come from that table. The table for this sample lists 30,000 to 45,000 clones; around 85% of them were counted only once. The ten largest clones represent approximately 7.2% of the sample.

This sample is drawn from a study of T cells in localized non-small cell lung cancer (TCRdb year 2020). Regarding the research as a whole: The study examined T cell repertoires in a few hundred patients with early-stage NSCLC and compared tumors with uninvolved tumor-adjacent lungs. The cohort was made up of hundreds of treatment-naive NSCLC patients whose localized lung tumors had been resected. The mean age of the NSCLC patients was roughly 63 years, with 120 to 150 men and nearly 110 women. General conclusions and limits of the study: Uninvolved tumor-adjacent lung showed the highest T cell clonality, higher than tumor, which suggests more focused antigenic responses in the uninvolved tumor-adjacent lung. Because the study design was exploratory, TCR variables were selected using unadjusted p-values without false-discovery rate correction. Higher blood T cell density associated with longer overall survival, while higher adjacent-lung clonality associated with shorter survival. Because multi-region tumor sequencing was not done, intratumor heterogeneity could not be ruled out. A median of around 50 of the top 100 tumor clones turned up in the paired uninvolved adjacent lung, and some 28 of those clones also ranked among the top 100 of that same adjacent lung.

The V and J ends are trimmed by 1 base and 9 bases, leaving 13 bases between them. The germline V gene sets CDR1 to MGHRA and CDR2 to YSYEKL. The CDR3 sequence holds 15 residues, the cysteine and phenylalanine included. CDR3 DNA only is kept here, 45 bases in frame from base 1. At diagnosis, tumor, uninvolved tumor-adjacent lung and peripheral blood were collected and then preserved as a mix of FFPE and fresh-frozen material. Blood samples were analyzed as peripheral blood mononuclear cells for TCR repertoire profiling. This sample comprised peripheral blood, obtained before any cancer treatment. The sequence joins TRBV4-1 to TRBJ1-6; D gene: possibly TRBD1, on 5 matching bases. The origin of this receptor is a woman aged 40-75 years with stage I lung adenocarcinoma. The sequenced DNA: TGCGCCAGCAGCCAAGGTCCAGGTCAGGGTTCACCCCTCCACTTT. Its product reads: CASSQGPGQGSPLHF.